This T cell receptor (beta chain) is from a study of post-analysis software for immune sequencing data. As for the study in general: The cohort encompassed relapsing-remitting, secondary progressive and progressive-relapsing multiple sclerosis disease courses. Regarding the study as a whole: Batch-mates among the samples co-clustered strongly by F measure. Compared with controls, patients showed significantly lower normalized Chao1 diversity. There were roughly 5 TRBV segments more frequent in patients than controls, and TRBV5-6, TRBV5-1 and TRBV20-1 were among them.

V was trimmed by 1 base and J by 6 bases, leaving 13 bases between them. Per germline, CDR1 SEHNR and CDR2 FQNEAQ (reference sequence). The CDR3 contains 15 residues. TCR beta libraries were prepared from cDNA with unique molecular identifiers. cDNA molecules numbering about 490,000 came from roughly 1 to 10 million T cells. TCRdb re-called the PCR reads through MiXCR, storing one row per CDR3 protein. The sample includes 750,000 to 950,000 distinct CDR3 sequences, 53% of them seen just once. This clonotype was counted between two and nine times. Its antigen is unidentified. Sequences were obtained from blood. This clonotype originated in a girl aged 10 to 17 with multiple sclerosis. The chain is built from TRBV7-9 and TRBJ2-1; D may correspond to TRBD1 or TRBD2 (5 bases each). The CDR3 DNA sequence: TGTGCCAGCAGCTTAGTTGGGGGAGCTTCCAATGAGCAGTTCTTC. It specifies CASSLVGGASNEQFF.